This T cell receptor beta chain derives from a study of control samples from healthy donors and cancer patients. Libraries were prepared by immunoSEQ multiplex PCR; TCRdb keeps only in-frame clonotypes and omits some of them. The sample includes about 75,000 clones, 75% to 90% of them seen just once. CDR1 is SGHVS and CDR2 is FNYEAQ in the germline V gene. V lost 0 bases and J 2 bases, leaving 7 bases between the germline ends. This CDR3 spans 15 amino acids. This clone was seen just once. This sequence joins TRBV7-6 and TRBJ2-2; D is unclear. The source of this sequence is a man aged 45 to 65 in good health. What was sequenced was blood. This CDR3 reads CASSLASGNTGELFF. DNA of the CDR3: TGTGCCAGCAGCTTAGCGTCTGGCAACACCGGGGAGCTGTTTTTT.